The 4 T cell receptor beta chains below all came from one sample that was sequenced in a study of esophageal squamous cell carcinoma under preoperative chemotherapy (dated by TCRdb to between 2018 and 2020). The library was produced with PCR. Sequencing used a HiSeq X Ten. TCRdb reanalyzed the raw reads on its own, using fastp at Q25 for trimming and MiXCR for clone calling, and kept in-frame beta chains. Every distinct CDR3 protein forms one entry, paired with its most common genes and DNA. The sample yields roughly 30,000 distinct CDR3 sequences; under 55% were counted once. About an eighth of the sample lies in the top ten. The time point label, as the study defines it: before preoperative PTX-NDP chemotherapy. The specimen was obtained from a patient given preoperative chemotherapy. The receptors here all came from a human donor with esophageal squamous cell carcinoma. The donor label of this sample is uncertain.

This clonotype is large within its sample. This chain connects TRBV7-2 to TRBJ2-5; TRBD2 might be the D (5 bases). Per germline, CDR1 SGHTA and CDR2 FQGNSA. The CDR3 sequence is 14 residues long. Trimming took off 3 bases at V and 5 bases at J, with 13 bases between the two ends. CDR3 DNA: TGTGCCAGCAGCTTTGGGCAGCCGGGGGAGACCCAGTACTTC. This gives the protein CASSFGQPGETQYF.

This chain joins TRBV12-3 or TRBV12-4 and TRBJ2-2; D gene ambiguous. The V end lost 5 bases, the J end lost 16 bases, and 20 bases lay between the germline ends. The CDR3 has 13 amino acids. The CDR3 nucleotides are TGTGCCAGCAGTGCCCGAGACACCGGTAAGCAGTTTTTT. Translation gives CASSARDTGKQFF.

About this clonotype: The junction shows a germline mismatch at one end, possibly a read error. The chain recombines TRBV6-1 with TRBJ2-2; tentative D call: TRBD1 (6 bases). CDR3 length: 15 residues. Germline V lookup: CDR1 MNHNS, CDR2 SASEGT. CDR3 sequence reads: CASSHGHASTGTLYF. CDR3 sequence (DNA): TGTGCCAGCAGCCACGGGCATGCGAGCACAGGGACGCTGTATTTT.

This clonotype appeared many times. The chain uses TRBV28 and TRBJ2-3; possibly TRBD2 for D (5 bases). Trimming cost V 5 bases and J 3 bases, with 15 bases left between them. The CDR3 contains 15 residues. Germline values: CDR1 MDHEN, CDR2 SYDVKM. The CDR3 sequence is CASSPPSGLTDTQYF. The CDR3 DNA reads TGTGCCAGCAGTCCCCCATCGGGGTTAACAGATACGCAGTATTTT.